This entry is about one TCR beta chain. Per the original data handling: Reference gene primer amplification gave nucleated cell count estimates. Clones were sequenced by immunoSEQ multiplex PCR, and TCRdb holds only the in-frame ones, with some missing. The V and J calls and clone size are taken from that table; D and trimming were inferred from the DNA. The sample includes fewer than 250,000 clones, 89% seen only once; the top ten take around 4.8%. V was pared by 3 bases and J by 1 base, with 12 bases between. CDR1 and CDR2 from the germline V gene are SQVTM and ANQGSEA. The CDR3 covers 14 residues. The data were taken from a study of blood T cell repertoires in COVID-19. Across the study: Acute and convalescent COVID-19 specimens originated in the United States, Italy and Spain.

The V and J genes are TRBV29-1 and TRBJ1-1; perhaps TRBD1 as D (5 bases). The sample was peripheral blood. This clonotype originated in a woman in her forties with acute or convalescent COVID-19. The CDR3 DNA reads as TGCAGCGTTGAGGGGTACCAGGGGAACACTGAAGCTTTCTTT. It encodes CSVEGYQGNTEAFF.